This TCR beta chain was sequenced in a study of cytomegalovirus exposure and HLA in healthy donors. PCR used 60 Vbeta primers and 13 Jbeta primers. Repertoires were generated with immunoSEQ multiplex PCR, while TCRdb's copy carries only in-frame clones and drops some. The sample has roughly 200,000 clones; about 69% are singletons. The germline V gene encodes CDR1 SEHNR and CDR2 FQNEAQ (reference sequence). The CDR3 sequence is 15 residues long. The trim removed 5 bases at V and 0 bases at J, leaving 6 bases unmatched. The TCR originated in a male donor in good health and CMV-seronegative. Sample: PBMCs. This chain connects TRBV7-9 to TRBJ2-7; TRBD2 agrees at 8 bases. The CDR3 region is CASSLSGGDSYEQYF. Here the CDR3 DNA reads TGTGCCAGCAGCCTAAGCGGGGGTGACTCCTACGAGCAGTACTTC.